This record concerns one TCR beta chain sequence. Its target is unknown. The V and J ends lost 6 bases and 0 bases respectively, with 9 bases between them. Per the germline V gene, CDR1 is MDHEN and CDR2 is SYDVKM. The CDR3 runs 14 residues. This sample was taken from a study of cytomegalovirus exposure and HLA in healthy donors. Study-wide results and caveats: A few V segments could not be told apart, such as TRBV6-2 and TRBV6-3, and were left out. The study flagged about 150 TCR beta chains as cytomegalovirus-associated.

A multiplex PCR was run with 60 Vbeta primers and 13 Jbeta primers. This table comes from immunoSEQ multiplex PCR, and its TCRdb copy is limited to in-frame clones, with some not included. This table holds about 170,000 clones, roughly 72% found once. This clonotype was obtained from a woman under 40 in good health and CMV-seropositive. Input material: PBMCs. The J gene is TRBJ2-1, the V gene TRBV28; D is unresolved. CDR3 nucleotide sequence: TGTGCCAGCAGGGAGATTACCTCCTACAATGAGCAGTTCTTC. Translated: CASREITSYNEQFF.